The 2 T cell receptor beta chains in this list originate from one sample, sequenced in a study of a mutant IDH1 vaccine in newly diagnosed glioma. Here immunoSEQ multiplex PCR was the method, and the copy in TCRdb shows in-frame clones only, minus some. The profile shows 35,000 to 50,000 clones, 70% to 85% of them singletons. Their cognate antigens are unknown. Time point in this sample: week 23, last vaccination. Every vaccine dose comprised 300 ug of mutant IDH1 20-mer peptide plus topical imiquimod. Sequences were derived from PBMCs, sampled from a glioma patient whose treatment included an IDH1 peptide vaccine. These receptors originate from a woman aged 18-35 years with glioma. Some clones in this sample may be carry-over from other donors' samples.

The rearrangement uses TRBV28 and TRBJ1-1; tentatively, D is TRBD1 (5 bases). This CDR3 comprises 12 residues. V lost 3 bases to trimming and J lost 3 bases, with 5 bases between them. The V gene's germline CDR1 is MDHEN and CDR2 SYDVKM. CDR3 bases: TGTGCCAGCAGTTTGGGGGACACTGAAGCTTTCTTT. Its translation is CASSLGDTEAFF.

This clone came up once. The rearrangement joins TRBV30 to TRBJ2-3, with unresolved D. This CDR3 comprises 13 residues. Germline CDR1 reads GTSNPN; CDR2 reads SVGIG (reference sequence). V was trimmed by 1 base and J by 6 bases, leaving 11 bases between them. The CDR3 DNA reads TGTGCCTGGAGTGAGACCGAGTCGGATACGCAGTATTTT. It yields the protein CAWSETESDTQYF.